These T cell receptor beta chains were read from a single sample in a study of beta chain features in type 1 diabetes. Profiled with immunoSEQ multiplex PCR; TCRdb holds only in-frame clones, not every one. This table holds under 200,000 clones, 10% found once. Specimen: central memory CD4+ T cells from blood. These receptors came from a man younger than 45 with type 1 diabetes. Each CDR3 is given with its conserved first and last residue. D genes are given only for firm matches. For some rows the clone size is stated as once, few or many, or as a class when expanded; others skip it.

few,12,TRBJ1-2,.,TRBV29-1,CSVAGQNYGYTF,TGCAGCGTTGCTGGACAGAACTATGGCTACACCTTC
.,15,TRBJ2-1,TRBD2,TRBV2,CASSGGLAAYNEQFF,TGTGCCAGCAGCGGGGGACTAGCGGCTTACAATGAGCAGTTCTTC
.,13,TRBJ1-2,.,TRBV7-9,CASSFMSSYGYTF,TGTGCCAGCAGCTTTATGTCGAGCTATGGCTACACCTTC
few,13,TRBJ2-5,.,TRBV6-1,CASSSLKQETQYF,TGTGCCAGCAGTTCACTCAAGCAAGAGACCCAGTACTTC
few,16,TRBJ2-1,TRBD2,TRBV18,CASSPPGLAGVSEQFF,TGTGCCAGCTCACCACCCGGACTAGCGGGAGTGAGCGAGCAGTTCTTC
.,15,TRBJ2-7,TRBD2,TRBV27,CASSNSGSISYEQYF,TGTGCCAGCAGTAATAGCGGGAGCATCAGCTACGAGCAGTACTTC
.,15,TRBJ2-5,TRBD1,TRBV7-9,CASSPRTGGLSTQYF,TGTGCCAGCAGCCCCCGGACAGGCGGGTTGAGTACCCAGTACTTC
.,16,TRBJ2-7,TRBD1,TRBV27,CASSFDRDIGSTEQYF,TGTGCCAGCAGTTTCGACAGGGACATTGGGTCTACCGAGCAGTACTTC
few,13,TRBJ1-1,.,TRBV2,CASSLQGNTEAFF,TGTGCCAGCAGTTTACAGGGGAACACTGAAGCTTTCTTT
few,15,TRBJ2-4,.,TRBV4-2,CASSQGGGPKNIQYF,TGTGCCAGCAGCCAAGGGGGCGGTCCCAAAAACATTCAGTACTTC
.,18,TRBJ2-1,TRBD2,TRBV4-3,CASSQDPPLREVRDEQFF,TGCGCCAGCAGCCAAGATCCCCCGCTACGGGAGGTAAGGGATGAGCAGTTCTTC
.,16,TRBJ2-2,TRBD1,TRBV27,CASSLKTGFFPGELFF,TGTGCCAGCAGTTTAAAGACAGGGTTTTTCCCCGGGGAGCTGTTTTTT
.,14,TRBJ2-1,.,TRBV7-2,CASSFSDARKEQFF,TGTGCCAGCAGCTTCAGTGATGCGAGGAAGGAGCAGTTCTTC
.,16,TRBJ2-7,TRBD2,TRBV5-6,CASSLPLAGGLSEQYF,TGTGCCAGCAGCCTACCCCTAGCGGGAGGATTGTCCGAGCAGTACTTC
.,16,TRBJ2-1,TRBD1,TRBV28,CASSVTGGIGWGEQFF,TGTGCCAGCAGTGTAACAGGGGGTATCGGTTGGGGGGAGCAGTTCTTC
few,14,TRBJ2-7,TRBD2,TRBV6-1,CASMSGGYTYEQYF,TGTGCCAGCATGTCCGGGGGGTACACCTACGAGCAGTACTTC
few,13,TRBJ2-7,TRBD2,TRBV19,CASSYSGTYEQYF,TGTGCCAGTAGTTATAGCGGGACCTACGAGCAGTACTTC
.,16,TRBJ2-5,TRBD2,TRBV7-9,CASSRTSGGGQETQYF,TGTGCCAGCAGCCGGACTAGCGGGGGTGGGCAAGAGACCCAGTACTTC
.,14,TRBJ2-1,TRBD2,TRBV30,CAWRASGSPHEQFF,TGTGCCTGGAGAGCTAGCGGGAGCCCCCATGAGCAGTTCTTC
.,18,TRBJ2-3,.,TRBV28,CASYWGGPTFSSTDTQYF,TGTGCCAGCTACTGGGGGGGCCCGACATTCTCTAGCACAGATACGCAGTATTTT
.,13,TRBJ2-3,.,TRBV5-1,CASSYAGPDTQYF,TGCGCCAGCAGCTATGCAGGGCCAGATACGCAGTATTTT
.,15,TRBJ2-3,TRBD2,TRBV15,CATTALAGSTDTQYF,TGTGCCACCACCGCGCTAGCGGGGTCCACAGATACGCAGTATTTT
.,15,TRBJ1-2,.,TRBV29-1,CSVGEGGQKNYGYTF,TGCAGCGTTGGGGAGGGAGGACAGAAAAACTATGGCTACACCTTC
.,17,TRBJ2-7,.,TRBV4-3,CASSQDYRGDFSYEQYF,TGCGCCAGCAGCCAAGATTATAGAGGGGACTTCTCCTACGAGCAGTACTTC
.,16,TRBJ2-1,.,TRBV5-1,CASSISVAASYNEQFF,TGCGCCAGCAGCATAAGCGTAGCGGCCTCCTACAATGAGCAGTTCTTC
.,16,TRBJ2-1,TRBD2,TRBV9,CASSVLAGGEDYEQFF,TGTGCCAGCAGCGTGCTAGCGGGAGGGGAGGACTATGAGCAGTTCTTC
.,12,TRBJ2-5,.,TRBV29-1,CSGLEGQETQYF,TGCAGCGGTCTGGAGGGCCAAGAGACCCAGTACTTC
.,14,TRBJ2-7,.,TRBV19,CASSIDQRSYEQYF,TGTGCCAGTAGTATAGATCAGCGGAGCTACGAGCAGTACTTC
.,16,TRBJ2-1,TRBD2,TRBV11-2,CASSLSGTSGKTEQFF,TGTGCCAGCAGCTTGTCGGGGACTAGCGGTAAGACGGAGCAGTTCTTC
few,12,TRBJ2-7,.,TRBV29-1,CSVGDRSYEQYF,TGCAGCGTTGGAGATCGCTCCTACGAGCAGTACTTC
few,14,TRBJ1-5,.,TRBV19,CASSIETVNQPQHF,TGTGCCAGTAGTATCGAGACAGTCAATCAGCCCCAGCATTTT
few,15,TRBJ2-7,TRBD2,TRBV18,CASSSGLAGAYEQYF,TGTGCCAGCTCATCCGGACTAGCGGGGGCCTACGAGCAGTACTTC
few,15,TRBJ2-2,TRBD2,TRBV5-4,CASSSGTSRTGELFF,TGTGCCAGCAGCAGCGGGACCTCGAGGACCGGGGAGCTGTTTTTT
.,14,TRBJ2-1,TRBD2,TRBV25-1,CASSERSGSYEQFF,TGTGCCAGCAGTGAACGGAGCGGGAGCTATGAGCAGTTCTTC
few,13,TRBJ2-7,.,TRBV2,CASSVERGYEQYF,TGTGCCAGCAGTGTTGAACGGGGATACGAGCAGTACTTC
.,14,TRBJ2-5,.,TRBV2,CASSGRTAQETQYF,TGTGCCAGCAGTGGGCGGACAGCCCAAGAGACCCAGTACTTC
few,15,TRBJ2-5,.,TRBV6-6,CASSSSREFLETQYF,TGTGCCAGCAGTTCGTCTAGGGAGTTTTTAGAGACCCAGTACTTC
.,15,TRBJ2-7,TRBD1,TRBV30,CAWSKGDRGGYEQYF,TGTGCCTGGAGTAAAGGGGACAGGGGTGGGTACGAGCAGTACTTC
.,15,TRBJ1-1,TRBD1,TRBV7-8,CASSLAAQGAAEAFF,TGTGCCAGCAGCTTAGCAGCACAGGGGGCGGCTGAAGCTTTCTTT
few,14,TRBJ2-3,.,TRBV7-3,CASSFVSSTDTQYF,TGTGCCAGCAGCTTCGTCTCTAGCACAGATACGCAGTATTTT
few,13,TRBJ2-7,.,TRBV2,CASTWTISYEQYF,TGTGCCAGCACCTGGACAATTTCCTACGAGCAGTACTTC
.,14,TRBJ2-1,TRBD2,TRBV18,CASSVNTAGDEQFF,TGTGCCAGCTCAGTTAATACAGCGGGGGATGAGCAGTTCTTC
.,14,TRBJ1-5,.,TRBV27,CASSLIQGNQPQHF,TGTGCCAGCAGTTTGATACAGGGCAATCAGCCCCAGCATTTT
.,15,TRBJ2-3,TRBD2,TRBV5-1,CASSLISGSADTQYF,TGCGCCAGCAGCTTGATTAGCGGGAGTGCAGATACGCAGTATTTT
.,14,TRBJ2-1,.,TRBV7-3,CASSLMGRVDEQFF,TGTGCCAGCAGCTTAATGGGCAGGGTCGATGAGCAGTTCTTC
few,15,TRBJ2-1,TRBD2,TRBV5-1,CASSLVGGEGNEQFF,TGCGCCAGCAGCTTGGTGGGGGGGGAGGGCAATGAGCAGTTCTTC
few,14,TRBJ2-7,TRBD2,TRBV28,CASSLLGGRSEQYF,TGTGCCAGCAGTTTGCTAGGCGGGAGGAGCGAGCAGTACTTC
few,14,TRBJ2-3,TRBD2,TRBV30,CAWSTGTSGRVEYF,TGTGCCTGGAGTACCGGGACTAGCGGGAGGGTTGAGTATTTT
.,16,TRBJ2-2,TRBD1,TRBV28,CASWTGGEWDTGELFF,TGTGCCAGCTGGACAGGGGGCGAATGGGACACCGGGGAGCTGTTTTTT
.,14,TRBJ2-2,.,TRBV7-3,CASSLVAGTGELFF,TGTGCCAGCAGCTTAGTGGCGGGAACCGGGGAGCTGTTTTTT